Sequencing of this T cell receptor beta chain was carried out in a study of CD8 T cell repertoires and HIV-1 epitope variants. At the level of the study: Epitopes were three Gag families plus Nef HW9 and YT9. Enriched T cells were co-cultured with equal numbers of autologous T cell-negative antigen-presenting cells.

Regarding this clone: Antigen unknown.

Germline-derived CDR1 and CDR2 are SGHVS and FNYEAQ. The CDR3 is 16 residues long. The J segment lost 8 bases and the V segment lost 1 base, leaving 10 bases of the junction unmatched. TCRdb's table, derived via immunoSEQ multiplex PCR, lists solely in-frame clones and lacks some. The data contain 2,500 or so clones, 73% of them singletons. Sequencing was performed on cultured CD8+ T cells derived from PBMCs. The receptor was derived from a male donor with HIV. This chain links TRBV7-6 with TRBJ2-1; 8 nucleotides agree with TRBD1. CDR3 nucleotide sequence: TGTGCCAGCAGCTTAGGTTCGCCAGGGGGCGCGGATGAGCAGTTCTTC. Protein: CASSLGSPGGADEQFF. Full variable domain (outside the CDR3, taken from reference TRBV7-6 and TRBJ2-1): GAGVSQSPRYKVTKRGQDVALRCDPISGHVSLYWYRQALGQGPEFLTYFNYEAQQDKSGLPNDRFSAERPEGSISTLTIQRTEQRDSAMYRCASSLGSPGGADEQFFGPGTRLTVL.